Shown below are 10 T cell receptor beta chains from a single sample sequenced in a study of T cell repertoires in cytomegalovirus infection. Via MiXCR, TCRdb re-called the reads, giving one row per CDR3 protein. The data show about 320,000 distinct CDR3 sequences, over 7.5% seen once. Source material: PBMCs. The source is a human donor in good health (CMV status not recorded). Some clones in this sample may be carry-over from other donors' samples.

At least ten counts were recorded for this clonotype. The chain uses TRBV7-9 and TRBJ1-2; possible D gene TRBD1, 5 bases. Germline assignment: CDR1 SEHNR and CDR2 FQNEAQ (reference sequence). The CDR3 is 13 amino acids. V was clipped by 5 bases and J by 4 bases, with 11 bases between them. CDR3 protein: CASSPGTSYGYTF. The CDR3 DNA sequence: TGTGCCAGCAGCCCCGGGACCTCCTATGGCTACACCTTC.

This clonotype was seen many times. Here the CDR3 DNA reads TGTGCCAGCCTCCGGGACAGGGGAGGGGGCACTGAAGCTTTCTTT. Translating gives CASLRDRGGGTEAFF. The chain combines TRBV2 with TRBJ1-1; 10 nucleotides align to TRBD1. The CDR3 has 15 amino acids. The V and J ends lost 8 bases and 4 bases, in that order; junction bases with no gene match: 10. Germline values: CDR1 SNHLY, CDR2 FYNNEI.

The sample holds many counts of this clonotype. The gene calls are TRBV12-3 or TRBV12-4 and TRBJ2-2; no reliable D call. The V and J ends lost 5 bases and 7 bases respectively, with 11 bases between them. The CDR3 covers 13 residues. The CDR3 nucleotides read TGTGCCAGCAGTCTCACAGAGGACGGGGAGCTGTTTTTT. Translating gives CASSLTEDGELFF.

This clonotype was seen repeatedly, ten times or more. The chain has TRBV7-2 and TRBJ2-1, with D tentatively TRBD1 (6 bases). Germline CDR1 SGHTA, CDR2 FQGNSA. The V and J ends lost 2 bases and 6 bases respectively, with 17 bases between them. This CDR3 is 16 amino acids long. The CDR3 sequence is CASSLRDKIGVNEQFF. In DNA, the CDR3 is TGTGCCAGCAGCTTAAGGGACAAGATTGGGGTCAATGAGCAGTTCTTC.

This clonotype was counted between two and nine times. V and J are TRBV6-2 or TRBV6-3 and TRBJ2-5, with 9 bases aligning to TRBD2. The germline V gene has CDR1 MNHEY and CDR2 SVGEGT. The V segment lost 5 bases and the J segment 5 bases; nucleotides outside the gene matches: 12. The CDR3 spans 16 residues. The CDR3 nucleotides are TGTGCCAGCAGTGAATCTTGGCGGGGGGGCCTCGAGACCCAGTACTTC. Translating gives CASSESWRGGLETQYF.

This clonotype was seen a few times. The chain links TRBV28 to TRBJ2-7; weak D call: TRBD1 (5 bases). CDR3 length: 15 residues. The V and J ends lost 3 bases and 1 base respectively, with 13 bases between them. Germline-derived CDR1 and CDR2 are MDHEN and SYDVKM. In DNA form, the CDR3 reads TGTGCCAGCAGTTTGACCAGGGCAATTTCCTACGAGCAGTACTTC. Translated: CASSLTRAISYEQYF.

The chain links TRBV6-5 to TRBJ2-5; no clear D gene. The germline V gene has CDR1 MNHEY and CDR2 SVGAGI. V was shortened by 6 bases and J by 2 bases, with 10 bases between the two germline ends. This CDR3 comprises 13 residues. This chain's CDR3 is CASSRRVQETQYF. CDR3 DNA: TGTGCCAGCAGCCGCAGAGTGCAAGAGACCCAGTACTTC.

The chain employs TRBV5-1 and TRBJ2-2, with D unresolved. CDR1 is SGHRS and CDR2 is YFSETQ in the germline V gene. This CDR3 region has 16 residues. The V and J ends lost 3 bases and 5 bases respectively, with 17 bases between them. CDR3 amino acids: CASSSSPGTLTGELFF. The DNA of the CDR3 is TGCGCCAGCAGCTCAAGTCCCGGCACACTAACCGGGGAGCTGTTTTTT.

This clonotype has only a few counts. This chain connects TRBV7-2 to TRBJ1-2; possibly TRBD1 for D (5 bases). In germline, CDR1 is SGHTA, CDR2 FQGNSA. The CDR3 is 13 residues long. Trimming shortened V by 3 bases and J by 8 bases, and 13 bases separated the two germline ends. The CDR3: CASSFTGRNGYTF. The CDR3 nucleotides read TGTGCCAGCAGCTTTACAGGAAGGAACGGCTACACCTTC.

This clonotype has more than one count but fewer than ten. The rearrangement uses TRBV7-9 and TRBJ1-5, with D hard to call. In germline, CDR1 is SEHNR, CDR2 FQNEAQ (reference sequence). The CDR3 spans 12 residues. V shed 10 bases and J shed 5 bases, with 12 bases lying between them. CDR3 DNA sequence: TGTGCCACCCACCTTTTATATCAGCCCCAGCATTTT. Translation gives CATHLLYQPQHF.